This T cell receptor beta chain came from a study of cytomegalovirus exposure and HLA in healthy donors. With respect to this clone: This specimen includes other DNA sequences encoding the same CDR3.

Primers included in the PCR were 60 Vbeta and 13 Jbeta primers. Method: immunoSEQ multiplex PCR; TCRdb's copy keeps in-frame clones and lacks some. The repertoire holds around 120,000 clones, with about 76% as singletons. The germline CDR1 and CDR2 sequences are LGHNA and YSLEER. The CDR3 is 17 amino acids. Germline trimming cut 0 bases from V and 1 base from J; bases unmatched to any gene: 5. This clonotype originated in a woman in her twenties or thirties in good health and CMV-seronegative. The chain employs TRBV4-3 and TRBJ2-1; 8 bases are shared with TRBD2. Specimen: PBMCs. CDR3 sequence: CASSQDTTSGSYNEQFF. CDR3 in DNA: TGCGCCAGCAGCCAAGATACAACTAGCGGATCCTACAATGAGCAGTTCTTC.